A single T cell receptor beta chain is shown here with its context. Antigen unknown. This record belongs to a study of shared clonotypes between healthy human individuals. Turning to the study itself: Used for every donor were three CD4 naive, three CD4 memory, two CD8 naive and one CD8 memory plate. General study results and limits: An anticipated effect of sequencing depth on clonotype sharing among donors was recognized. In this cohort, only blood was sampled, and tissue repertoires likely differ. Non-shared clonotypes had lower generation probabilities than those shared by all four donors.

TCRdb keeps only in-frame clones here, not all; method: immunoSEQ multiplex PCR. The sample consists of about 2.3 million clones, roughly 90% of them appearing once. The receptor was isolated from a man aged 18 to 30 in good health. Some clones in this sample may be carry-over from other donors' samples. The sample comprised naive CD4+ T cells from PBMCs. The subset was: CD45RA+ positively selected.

The CDR3 spells CASSLIRGEHQPQHF. Here the CDR3 DNA reads TGTGCCAGCAGTTTAATCAGGGGAGAGCATCAGCCCCAGCATTTT. This rearrangement joins TRBV28 to TRBJ1-5, with D possibly matching TRBD1 (6 bases). Germline values: CDR1 MDHEN, CDR2 SYDVKM. V gave up 2 bases and J gave up 5 bases, with 13 bases separating them. The CDR3 runs to 15 residues.